Listed here are 2 T cell receptor beta chains from one sample, sequenced in a study of cytomegalovirus exposure and HLA in healthy donors. TCRdb's table, derived via immunoSEQ multiplex PCR, lists solely in-frame clones and lacks some. The sample has 90,000 to 120,000 clones, over 75% seen once. The sample taken for sequencing was PBMCs. The receptor source for this set is a woman aged 18-29 years in good health and CMV-seronegative.

The rearrangement uses TRBV10-3 and TRBJ1-4; D possibly corresponds to TRBD1 (5 bases). Trimming pared 0 bases from V and 4 bases from J, leaving 6 bases between. CDR1 ENHRY and CDR2 SYGVKD come from the germline V gene. The CDR3 is made up of 14 amino acids. The CDR3, as DNA: TGTGCCATCAGTGAGTCTCAGGGTAATGAAAAACTGTTTTTT. This gives the protein CAISESQGNEKLFF.

The V and J genes are TRBV6-1 and TRBJ2-3; 12 bases match TRBD2. CDR1 and CDR2 from the germline V gene are MNHNS and SASEGT. Unmatched junction bases numbered 4, after V lost 7 bases and J lost 5 bases. This CDR3 has 14 amino acids. CDR3: CASILAGGRDTQYF. The CDR3 DNA reads TGTGCCAGCATCCTAGCGGGGGGGAGAGATACGCAGTATTTT.